The next 26 T cell receptor beta chains were all read from a single sample in a study of T cell clonotyping in hematopoietic cell transplantation. Profiling relied on immunoSEQ multiplex PCR, and the TCRdb table lists in-frame clones only, not all of them. The table includes about 16,000 clones, 85% to 90% detected once. Sequenced input: peripheral blood mononuclear cells. Receptor source: a man in his fifties in good health. Some clones in this sample may be carry-over from other donors' samples.

This chain connects TRBV7-2 to TRBJ2-7, with D possibly being TRBD2 (6 bases). Germline CDR1 is SGHTA and CDR2 is FQGNSA. The CDR3 spans 15 residues. The V gene lost 7 bases and the J gene lost 0 bases, with 16 bases spanning the gap. Written as DNA, the CDR3 is TGTGCCAGCACCCCCGGGGGACTGAACTCCTACGAGCAGTACTTC. It encodes CASTPGGLNSYEQYF.

The DNA for the CDR3 is TGTGCCTGGAGTGTCGGCAATCAGCCCCAGCATTTT. It yields the protein CAWSVGNQPQHF. The genes are TRBV30 and TRBJ1-5, with D uncertain. V was pared by 0 bases and J by 2 bases, with 2 bases between. This CDR3 spans 12 amino acids. Germline CDR1 reads GTSNPN; CDR2 reads SVGIG (reference sequence).

The V gene is TRBV28, the J gene TRBJ2-7; D is unclear. The CDR3 contains 14 residues. CDR1 is MDHEN and CDR2 is SYDVKM in the germline V gene. The V end was cut by 5 bases, the J end by 0 bases, with 11 bases between. The CDR3 loop is CASSPGPYSYEQYF. As DNA, the CDR3 is TGTGCCAGCAGTCCCGGTCCCTACTCCTACGAGCAGTACTTC.

This clone was observed a few times. The genes are TRBV2 and TRBJ2-7; 7 positions agree with TRBD1. The CDR3 runs to 14 residues. V gave up 2 bases and J gave up 5 bases; unmatched junction bases: 6. Germline V gives CDR1 SNHLY, CDR2 FYNNEI. Here the CDR3 reads CASSEKGALDEQYF. As DNA, the CDR3 is TGTGCCAGCAGTGAAAAGGGGGCTCTGGACGAGCAGTACTTC.

This chain joins TRBV9 and TRBJ1-1, with no clear D. CDR3 length: 17 residues. Germline CDR1 is SGDLS and CDR2 is YYNGEE. The V end was cut by 6 bases, the J end by 1 base, with 22 bases between. This CDR3 reads CASIPQSPKHENTEAFF. The DNA for the CDR3 is TGTGCCAGCATCCCCCAGTCCCCCAAACACGAGAACACTGAAGCTTTCTTT.

The chain combines TRBV28 with TRBJ2-7; 7 nucleotides align to TRBD2. CDR1 is MDHEN, CDR2 SYDVKM, per germline. The CDR3 is 13 amino acids. After removal of 8 bases from V and 3 bases from J, the junction contained 7 bases not matched to a gene. CDR3 DNA: TGTGCCAGCGAGGGTAGGGAGGGCTACGAGCAGTACTTC. This sequence encodes CASEGREGYEQYF.

The V call is TRBV5-8, the J call TRBJ1-4, with TRBD1 as a possible D gene (5 bases). V was clipped by 0 bases and J by 7 bases, with 7 bases between them. The CDR3 sequence is 13 residues long. Germline V CDR1 and CDR2: SGHTS, YDEGEE. CDR3 region: CASSLDRREKLFF. As DNA, the CDR3 is TGTGCCAGCAGCTTGGACAGGCGTGAAAAACTGTTTTTT.

The chain couples TRBV6-5 to TRBJ1-2; 9 nucleotides match TRBD1. The CDR3 has 14 residues. The ends lost 6 bases at V and 3 bases at J; junction bases unmatched: 5. Germline V CDR1 and CDR2: MNHEY, SVGAGI. CDR3 coding DNA: TGTGCCAGCAGCCCGAGGACAGGGGACTATGGCTACACCTTC. It yields the protein CASSPRTGDYGYTF.

The J gene is TRBJ1-4, the V gene TRBV28; 9 bases fit TRBD1. This CDR3 is built from 15 residues. V was pared by 5 bases and J by 5 bases, with 6 bases of the junction left unmatched. Germline V gives CDR1 MDHEN, CDR2 SYDVKM. Here the CDR3 reads CASSQTGTGNEKLFF. In nucleotides, the CDR3 is TGTGCCAGCAGTCAAACCGGGACAGGGAATGAAAAACTGTTTTTT.

The chain recombines TRBV2 with TRBJ1-3; D not resolved. This CDR3 is 11 amino acids long. Germline CDR1 reads SNHLY; CDR2 reads FYNNEI. Trimming stripped 5 bases from V and 3 bases from J, with 2 bases between. The CDR3 here is CASSRGNTIYF. The CDR3 region has the DNA TGTGCCAGCAGTCGTGGAAACACCATATATTTT.

This rearrangement joins TRBV7-2 to TRBJ2-1, with D perhaps matching TRBD2 (5 bases). CDR3 length: 12 amino acids. V lost 6 bases to trimming and J lost 10 bases, with 13 bases between them. Germline CDR1 reads SGHTA; CDR2 reads FQGNSA. The CDR3 reads CASSFGGYEQFF. The DNA of the CDR3 is TGTGCCAGCAGTTTTGGAGGTTACGAGCAGTTCTTC.

The chain uses TRBV7-6 and TRBJ1-4; TRBD1 matches 8 bases. V dropped 5 bases and J dropped 7; count of bases not matched to a gene: 6. CDR3 length: 14 residues. Germline CDR1 reads SGHVS; CDR2 reads FNYEAQ. Here the CDR3 DNA reads TGTGCCAGCAGCCCGGACAGGGAGGGTGAAAAACTGTTTTTT. As protein: CASSPDREGEKLFF.

The CDR3 region is CASSQSGTGEVGGYTF. The CDR3 DNA is TGCGCCAGCAGTCAATCGGGGACAGGGGAGGTAGGTGGCTACACCTTC. The chain carries TRBV23-1 and TRBJ1-2; TRBD1 agrees at 10 bases. Being an ORF, TRBV23-1 has a function that is uncertain. The trim removed 0 bases at V and 7 bases at J, leaving 8 bases unmatched. The CDR3 has 16 amino acids.

The V gene is TRBV7-6, the J gene TRBJ1-1, with D uncertain. Trimming cost V 6 bases and J 0 bases, with 11 bases left between them. The CDR3 runs 14 residues. Germline V CDR1 and CDR2: SGHVS, FNYEAQ. CDR3 nucleotide sequence: TGTGCCAGCAGTCCAGCGCATCTGAACACTGAAGCTTTCTTT. It translates to CASSPAHLNTEAFF.

CDR3 region: CAQELRATSYEQYF. CDR3 sequence (DNA): TGTGCTCAAGAGTTACGGGCAACCTCCTACGAGCAGTACTTC. This rearrangement joins TRBV21-1 to TRBJ2-7. TRBV21-1 is marked as a pseudogene. The CDR3 extends over 14 amino acids.

The gene calls are TRBV6-5 and TRBJ2-5, with 9 bases that match TRBD1. From germline, CDR1 is MNHEY and CDR2 SVGAGI. V gave up 6 bases and J gave up 9 bases; unmatched junction bases: 8. The CDR3 sequence is 13 residues long. CDR3 DNA: TGTGCCAGCAGGGACCGGGACAGGGTGTCCCAGTACTTC. Translation: CASRDRDRVSQYF.

This rearrangement joins TRBV5-1 to TRBJ2-5; 10 bases agree with TRBD1. Germline V gene data show CDR1 as SGHRS and CDR2 as YFSETQ. The CDR3 totals 13 residues. Trimming took 7 bases from V and 5 from J; bases not matched to a gene: 5. CDR3 in amino acids: CASAGQGLETQYF. CDR3 coding DNA: TGCGCCAGCGCGGGACAGGGGTTGGAGACCCAGTACTTC.

The chain joins TRBV28 to TRBJ1-2; the D is unclear. Germline V CDR1 and CDR2: MDHEN, SYDVKM. The V end lost 3 bases, the J end lost 4 bases, and 6 bases lay between the germline ends. This CDR3 spans 12 amino acids. The CDR3 is CASSFRSYGYTF. The CDR3 DNA is TGTGCCAGCAGTTTCCGGTCCTATGGCTACACCTTC.

The V and J genes are TRBV23-1 and TRBJ2-1; D is unclear. TRBV23-1 counts as an open reading frame of uncertain function. The CDR3 contains 15 residues. The V end was cut by 5 bases, the J end by 1 base, with 12 bases between. CDR3 residues: CASSLALRSYNEQFF. The CDR3 DNA reads as TGCGCCAGCAGTTTAGCCTTAAGATCCTACAATGAGCAGTTCTTC.

This clone was seen a few times. V gene TRBV2 combines with J gene TRBJ1-5, with a possible D match to TRBD1 (6 bases). Germline CDR1 reads SNHLY; CDR2 reads FYNNEI. The CDR3 spans 15 residues. V lost 4 bases and J lost 6, with 16 bases in between. DNA of the CDR3: TGTGCCAGCAGTGGAACAGGGATGGGGGGTCAGCCCCAGCATTTT. Translating it yields CASSGTGMGGQPQHF.

The rearrangement links TRBV5-1 to TRBJ1-2, with 7 nucleotides matching TRBD1. This CDR3 spans 12 amino acids. After removal of 7 bases from V and 2 bases from J, the junction contained 2 bases not matched to a gene. Germline values: CDR1 SGHRS, CDR2 YFSETQ. The CDR3 bases are TGCGCCAGCCACAGGGGAAACTATGGCTACACCTTC. This translates into CASHRGNYGYTF.

The V gene is TRBV29-1, the J gene TRBJ1-2; D remains ambiguous. The CDR3 covers 12 residues. V was cut by 4 bases and J by 5 bases, with 11 bases left in between. Looked up from germline, CDR1 is SQVTM and CDR2 is ANQGSEA. The CDR3 is CSVGVISYGYTF. CDR3 sequence (DNA): TGCAGCGTTGGGGTGATATCTTATGGCTACACCTTC. Full variable domain (rest looked up from reference TRBV29-1 and TRBJ1-2): SAVISQKPSRDICQRGTSLTIQCQVDSQVTMMFWYRQQPGQSLTLIATANQGSEATYESGFVIDKFPISRPNLTFSTLTVSNMSPEDSSIYLCSVGVISYGYTFGSGTRLTVV.

The chain combines TRBV5-1 with TRBJ2-5; the match to TRBD1 covers 8 bases. Germline loops: CDR1 SGHRS, CDR2 YFSETQ. CDR3 length: 12 residues. Trimming took 8 bases from V and 5 from J; bases not matched to a gene: 5. The DNA of the CDR3 is TGCGCCAGTGGACAGGGAACGGAGACCCAGTACTTC. As protein: CASGQGTETQYF.

This clone turned up a few times. The chain links TRBV5-4 to TRBJ1-2; weak D call: TRBD1 (5 bases). The CDR3 consists of 12 residues. V was pared by 4 bases and J by 4 bases, with 8 bases between. The germline gives CDR1 SGHNT, CDR2 YYREEE (reference sequence). In DNA form, the CDR3 reads TGTGCCAGCAGCCAAGACAGCTATGGCTACACCTTC. This translates into CASSQDSYGYTF.

This clone has just one count. The chain has TRBV29-1 and TRBJ2-1, with D maybe TRBD1 (5 bases). Trimming stripped 5 bases from V and 3 bases from J, with 8 bases between. The CDR3 runs 12 residues. Germline V gene sequence: CDR1 SQVTM, CDR2 ANQGSEA. The CDR3 region is CSVTGNYNEQFF. In DNA, the CDR3 is TGCAGCGTTACAGGCAACTACAATGAGCAGTTCTTC.

V usage is TRBV7-9 and J usage is TRBJ1-5; unclear D gene. Germline V gene lookup returns CDR1 SEHNR and CDR2 FQNEAQ (reference sequence). V lost 1 base, J lost 6 bases, and 7 bases lay in between. The CDR3 consists of 13 residues. CDR3 protein: CASSLGGLQPQHF. CDR3 DNA: TGTGCCAGCAGCTTAGGTGGTCTTCAGCCCCAGCATTTT.